This T cell receptor (beta chain) is drawn from a study of blood T cells in healthy people across ages. Primers used in a second PCR of about 6 to 11 cycles were a sample-barcoded 5' primer and a J-beta primer mix. TCRdb reprocessed the 5' RACE reads via MiXCR and lists one record per CDR3 protein. The table lists about 930,000 distinct CDR3 sequences, roughly 28% of them singletons. This CDR3 comprises 15 residues. Germline V gene lookup returns CDR1 SGHRS and CDR2 YFSETQ. V lost 0 bases and J 2 bases, leaving 11 bases between the germline ends. These data were likewise used in another study, on T cells of mothers and their children.

The chain combines TRBV5-1 with TRBJ1-1, with D uncertain. The sequencing input was blood. This clonotype was sampled from a woman between 40 and 50 years old in good health. CDR3 amino acids: CASSLDRRSNTEAFF. The CDR3 bases are TGCGCCAGCAGCTTGGACCGTCGCAGTAACACTGAAGCTTTCTTT.